One sample yielded the 26 T cell receptor beta chains listed below, sequenced in a study of OX40 agonist ivuxolimab in advanced cancers. Receptors were amplified or captured by the immunoSEQ multiplex PCR assay. In its TCRdb copy, this immuneACCESS table keeps in-frame sequences only and misses some clones. Where compared with another copy, unresolved V genes explain less than half of these, and the others have no known cause. The sample table holds 60,000 to 75,000 clones, of which 88% were seen once. The biggest ten clones account for approximately 0.86% of the sample. The sequencing used CD4+ or CD8+ T cells sorted from blood, collected in a trial of the OX40 agonist ivuxolimab. These receptors all stem from an adult with an advanced solid tumor such as melanoma, head and neck, liver or kidney cancer.

The genes are TRBV5-4 and TRBJ2-2; 13 bases line up with TRBD2. The length of the CDR3 is 17 residues. Germline V CDR1 and CDR2: SGHNT, YYREEE (reference sequence). V lost 1 base to trimming and J lost 5 bases; unmatched junction nucleotides: 5. The CDR3 is CASSLRTSGSGTGELFF. CDR3 bases: TGTGCCAGCAGCTTGCGGACTAGCGGGAGCGGAACCGGGGAGCTGTTTTTT.

The table lists this clone with a few counts. The chain links TRBV7-3 to TRBJ2-1; 8 bases fit TRBD1. The CDR3 consists of 15 residues. Germline V lookup: CDR1 SGHTA, CDR2 FQGTGA. V shed 3 bases and J 5 bases; nucleotides not matched to a gene: 6. The CDR3 reads CASSLTGVVNNEQFF. The CDR3 DNA sequence: TGTGCCAGCAGCTTGACAGGGGTGGTTAACAATGAGCAGTTCTTC.

The rearrangement links TRBV7-6 to TRBJ2-5; TRBD2 aligns across 7 bases. The germline gives CDR1 SGHVS, CDR2 FNYEAQ. The CDR3 totals 16 residues. The ends lost 3 bases at V and 1 base at J; junction bases unmatched: 8. Here the CDR3 DNA reads TGTGCCAGCAGCTTTGGAACCTCGGGAGGCCAAGAGACCCAGTACTTC. Its translation is CASSFGTSGGQETQYF.

The gene calls are TRBV19 and TRBJ2-5, with a tentative D call TRBD1 (6 bases). The V end lost 7 bases, the J end lost 4 bases, and 13 bases lay between the germline ends. CDR1 is LNHDA, CDR2 SQIVND, per germline (reference sequence). The CDR3 consists of 13 residues. CDR3 DNA sequence: TGTGCCAGTAAGGGGCAGGGGCTAGAGACCCAGTACTTC. Protein product: CASKGQGLETQYF.

The chain uses TRBV18 and TRBJ2-2, with 9 bases identical to TRBD2. The length of the CDR3 is 16 residues. V dropped 2 bases and J dropped 5; count of bases not matched to a gene: 6. The germline CDR1 and CDR2 sequences are KGHSH and LQKENI. The CDR3 DNA reads as TGTGCCAGCTCACCAAGCGGGGGGCCAAGTACCGGGGAGCTGTTTTTT. Amino acids: CASSPSGGPSTGELFF.

The chain uses TRBV30 and TRBJ2-7, with D possibly TRBD1 on 6 matching bases. The CDR3 loop spans 14 amino acids. From germline, CDR1 is GTSNPN and CDR2 SVGIG (reference sequence). The germline V and J ends were trimmed by 0 bases and 2 bases, with 11 bases remaining between them. This CDR3 is CAWSVRGGTYEQYF. The CDR3 DNA sequence: TGTGCCTGGAGTGTACGAGGGGGTACCTACGAGCAGTACTTC.

This rearrangement joins TRBV11-2 to TRBJ1-2, with a tentative D call TRBD1 (6 bases). V was shortened by 5 bases and J by 5 bases, with 15 bases between the two germline ends. From germline, CDR1 is SGHAT and CDR2 FQNNGV. CDR3 length equals 14 residues. The CDR3, as DNA: TGTGCCAGCAGCCCACGGACAGCTGGGTATGGCTACACCTTC. It yields the protein CASSPRTAGYGYTF.

The V and J genes are TRBV30 and TRBJ2-7, with TRBD2 as a possible D gene (6 bases). Germline-derived CDR1 and CDR2 are GTSNPN and SVGIG (reference sequence). The V end lost 2 bases, the J end lost 2 bases, and 19 bases lay between the germline ends. This CDR3 has 16 residues. The CDR3 protein is CAWSLPGTPTAYEQYF. The DNA for the CDR3 is TGTGCCTGGAGTCTGCCGGGGACTCCAACGGCCTACGAGCAGTACTTC.

This chain uses TRBV6-5 with TRBJ2-1; D uncertain. The CDR3 consists of 14 residues. Trimming shortened V by 6 bases and J by 4 bases, and 13 bases separated the two germline ends. CDR1 and CDR2 from the germline V gene are MNHEY and SVGAGI. The CDR3 sequence: CASRDRGGYNEQFF. CDR3 bases: TGTGCCAGCAGAGACCGAGGCGGTTACAATGAGCAGTTCTTC.

The genes are TRBV15 and TRBJ2-7; D unresolved. The ends were cut back, 0 bases at V and 2 bases at J, with 11 bases in the middle. CDR3 length: 15 amino acids. Germline CDR1 reads LNHNV; CDR2 reads YYDKDF (reference sequence). The CDR3 DNA sequence: TGTGCCACCAGCAGAGATCTAACCCCAGCCTACGAGCAGTACTTC. Its protein product is CATSRDLTPAYEQYF.

The gene calls are TRBV7-9 and TRBJ2-3; D is unclear. The V gene lost 5 bases and the J gene lost 2 bases, with 11 bases spanning the gap. CDR3 length equals 14 residues. Germline assignment: CDR1 SEHNR and CDR2 FQNEAQ (reference sequence). The DNA for the CDR3 is TGTGCCAGCAGCCTGGCCAGGAACACAGATACGCAGTATTTT. This encodes CASSLARNTDTQYF.

The V and J genes are TRBV7-3 and TRBJ2-3, with a possible D match to TRBD2 (5 bases). This CDR3 has 16 residues. With 3 bases removed from V and 1 base from J, the gap between germline ends came to 14 bases. Germline V lookup: CDR1 SGHTA, CDR2 FQGTGA. This chain's CDR3 is CASSFRAAPGTDTQYF. The CDR3 nucleotides are TGTGCCAGCAGCTTTAGAGCGGCCCCTGGCACAGATACGCAGTATTTT. The full variable domain, in which reference TRBV7-3 and TRBJ2-3 provide the parts outside the CDR3, is GAGVSQTPSNKVTEKGKYVELRCDPISGHTALYWYRQSLGQGPEFLIYFQGTGAADDSGLPNDRFFAVRPEGSVSTLKIQRTERGDSAVYLCASSFRAAPGTDTQYFGPGTRLTVL.

The chain is built from TRBV28 and TRBJ2-7; D may be TRBD2 (7 bases). The CDR3 spans 13 residues. V was clipped by 6 bases and J by 3 bases, with 12 bases between them. Per the germline V gene, CDR1 is MDHEN and CDR2 is SYDVKM. The CDR3 region is CASRDRGGYEQYF. For the CDR3, the DNA is TGTGCCAGCAGGGATAGGGGGGGCTACGAGCAGTACTTC.

V usage is TRBV5-4 and J usage is TRBJ2-3, with D possibly being TRBD2 (7 bases). CDR1 and CDR2 from the germline V gene are SGHNT and YYREEE (reference sequence). The CDR3 runs 16 residues. V lost 2 bases and J lost 0, with 13 bases in between. The CDR3 sequence: CASSFGGAGSTDTQYF. The CDR3 coding sequence is TGTGCCAGCAGCTTTGGGGGGGCCGGAAGCACAGATACGCAGTATTTT.

This clone occurred once. The chain carries TRBV6-5 and TRBJ2-4; 16 bases match TRBD2. The germline V gene has CDR1 MNHEY and CDR2 SVGAGI. The CDR3 consists of 15 residues. With 6 bases clipped from V and 8 bases from J, the junction kept 4 bases outside the gene matches. CDR3 residues: CASRGLAGGEHIQYF. In nucleotides, the CDR3 is TGTGCCAGCAGGGGACTAGCGGGAGGGGAGCACATTCAGTACTTC.

V gene TRBV5-6 combines with J gene TRBJ1-6; D perhaps matches TRBD1 (6 bases). Germline-derived CDR1 and CDR2 are SGHDT and YYEEEE. The CDR3 totals 16 residues. Trimming took off 4 bases at V and 0 bases at J, with 11 bases between the two ends. The CDR3 coding sequence is TGTGCCAGCAGCCGGCTGGACAGCTCCTATAATTCACCCCTCCACTTT. Translated, it gives CASSRLDSSYNSPLHF.

The gene calls are TRBV5-1 and TRBJ2-5, with D perhaps TRBD1 (5 bases). CDR3 size: 14 residues. V gave up 2 bases and J gave up 5 bases, with 13 bases separating them. CDR1 is SGHRS, CDR2 YFSETQ, per germline. The CDR3 sequence is CASSFGQGQETQYF. CDR3 nucleotides: TGCGCCAGCAGCTTTGGTCAGGGTCAGGAGACCCAGTACTTC.

The sample holds a few counts of this clone. The CDR3 nucleotides are TGTGCCAGCAGTAGGAGACAGGGGAACGAGACCCAGTACTTC. This codes for CASSRRQGNETQYF. V is TRBV5-4 and J is TRBJ2-5, with TRBD1 identical over 8 bases. The V and J ends lost 5 bases and 5 bases, in that order; junction bases with no gene match: 8. Germline V gives CDR1 SGHNT, CDR2 YYREEE (reference sequence). The CDR3 is 14 residues long.

This sequence joins TRBV6-1 and TRBJ2-7; D is ambiguous. V lost 6 bases, J lost 1 base, and 4 bases lay in between. This CDR3 is built from 11 residues. CDR1 MNHNS and CDR2 SASEGT come from the germline V gene. The CDR3 loop is CASSPSYEQYF. The DNA for the CDR3 is TGTGCCAGCAGCCCTTCCTACGAGCAGTACTTC.

The chain recombines TRBV6-6 with TRBJ2-7, with D possibly matching TRBD1 (5 bases). The CDR3 is 15 residues long. CDR1 is MNHNY, CDR2 SVGAGI, per germline (reference sequence). Trimming shortened V by 8 bases and J by 0 bases, and 17 bases separated the two germline ends. CDR3: CASRNRIQSSYEQYF. The CDR3 region has the DNA TGTGCCAGCCGGAACAGGATACAATCCTCCTACGAGCAGTACTTC.

This chain links TRBV19 with TRBJ2-5; D is undetermined. The CDR3 spans 14 residues. CDR1 LNHDA and CDR2 SQIVND come from the germline V gene (reference sequence). The germline V and J ends were trimmed by 1 base and 4 bases, with 10 bases remaining between them. The CDR3 region has the DNA TGTGCCAGTAGTATAGGAGCCGTGGCAGAGACCCAGTACTTC. Translated, it gives CASSIGAVAETQYF.

V is TRBV6-5 and J is TRBJ1-6, with TRBD1 matching over 10 bases. The CDR3 covers 14 residues. CDR1 and CDR2 (germline): MNHEY, SVGAGI. V was pared by 5 bases and J by 10 bases, with 5 bases of the junction left unmatched. This chain's CDR3 is CASSPGQGGSPLHF. The CDR3 DNA reads TGTGCCAGCAGTCCCGGACAGGGGGGGTCACCCCTCCACTTT.

The V call is TRBV9, the J call TRBJ1-4; 10 bases map to TRBD1. CDR1 and CDR2 (germline): SGDLS, YYNGEE. V was clipped by 2 bases and J by 7 bases; unmatched bases: 11. The CDR3 is made up of 17 amino acids. CDR3 region: CASSVGTGDLPGEKLFF. The CDR3 bases are TGTGCCAGCAGCGTTGGGACAGGGGACCTCCCTGGTGAAAAACTGTTTTTT.

This chain joins TRBV14 and TRBJ2-5; no clear D gene. The germline gives CDR1 SGHDN, CDR2 FVKESK. CDR3 length equals 17 residues. V was pared by 0 bases and J by 4 bases, with 18 bases between. The CDR3 bases are TGTGCCAGCAGCCAAGAGGCCAGCTACACTAACAGAGAGACCCAGTACTTC. Amino acid sequence: CASSQEASYTNRETQYF.

The chain combines TRBV2 with TRBJ1-1, with 8 bases fitting TRBD1. Germline V gives CDR1 SNHLY, CDR2 FYNNEI. CDR3 length: 14 amino acids. Germline trimming cut 6 bases from V and 1 base from J; bases unmatched to any gene: 4. The CDR3, as DNA: TGTGCCAGCAGCGTGGACAGGGCGAACACTGAAGCTTTCTTT. Residues: CASSVDRANTEAFF.

The chain links TRBV10-3 to TRBJ1-1; TRBD1 matches 7 bases. CDR1 and CDR2 from the germline V gene are ENHRY and SYGVKD. Trimming took 10 bases from V and 0 from J; bases not matched to a gene: 5. The CDR3 covers 13 residues. CDR3 sequence: CATRGGLNTEAFF. CDR3 DNA sequence: TGTGCCACCAGGGGGGGGTTGAACACTGAAGCTTTCTTT.